The sequence of this T cell receptor (beta chain) was determined in a study of circulating and synovial CD4+ cells in juvenile arthritis. A remark on this clone: Antigen: not known.

Some clones are missing from TCRdb's copy, which holds only in-frame ones; the method was immunoSEQ multiplex PCR. The sample records under 40,000 clones, roughly 96% being singletons. Study-wide findings and caveats: Traditional Vbeta family usage analysis missed the pathogenic-like versus bulk difference. Deeper sequencing increased measured overlap with synovial clonotypes. CPL versus bulk CD4 samples: T cell genome counts differed by at least an order of magnitude.

Samples derive from patients with active juvenile idiopathic arthritis. The TCR was taken from a human donor with juvenile idiopathic arthritis. The sample taken for sequencing was CD4+ T cells from blood.

The CDR3 protein is CASSLGPVQETQYF. CDR3 coding DNA: TGTGCCAGCAGCTTAGGGCCAGTCCAAGAGACCCAGTACTTC. This chain connects TRBV7-9 to TRBJ2-5; D is unclear. Trimming removed 1 base from V and 1 base from J, with 7 bases in between. Germline CDR1 is SEHNR and CDR2 is FQNEAQ (reference sequence). This CDR3 has 14 amino acids.